The 11 T cell receptor beta chains below were found in one sample sequenced in a study of blood T cell repertoires in COVID-19. The repertoire was sequenced with immunoSEQ multiplex PCR; TCRdb's copy has only in-frame clones and lacks some. The repertoire holds roughly 350,000 clones, with almost 90% as singletons. The sequencing sample was made of peripheral blood. The origin of the receptors is a woman in her sixties or seventies with COVID-19, enrolled during active disease.

The chain joins TRBV2 to TRBJ1-6; 10 nucleotides line up with TRBD1. The CDR3 consists of 15 residues. In germline, CDR1 is SNHLY, CDR2 FYNNEI. V shed 10 bases, J shed 8 bases, and the junction held 11 bases outside the gene matches. This CDR3 reads CATAGSGTGDSPLHF. For the CDR3, the DNA is TGTGCCACTGCTGGTTCCGGGACAGGGGATTCACCCCTCCACTTT.

The chain is built from TRBV6-6 and TRBJ2-1; 10 positions agree with TRBD1. The CDR3 contains 16 residues. The germline V gene has CDR1 MNHNY and CDR2 SVGAGI (reference sequence). The junction had 8 bases not matched to a gene; V was cut back by 0 bases and J by 9 bases. The CDR3 here is CASSYSGQGIWGEQFF. DNA for the CDR3: TGTGCCAGCAGTTACTCGGGACAGGGGATATGGGGTGAGCAGTTCTTC.

The chain combines TRBV28 with TRBJ1-5; TRBD1 matches 7 bases. The germline V gene encodes CDR1 MDHEN and CDR2 SYDVKM. This CDR3 comprises 15 residues. Trimming at V came to 4 bases and at J to 12 bases, leaving 15 bases not matched to a gene. CDR3 DNA sequence: TGTGCCAGCAGTTCGGGACAGCTGGGTTCAATGGGCCAGCATTTT. Amino acids: CASSSGQLGSMGQHF.

The chain uses TRBV5-5 and TRBJ1-1; no firm D call. CDR3 length: 13 amino acids. The V gene's germline CDR1 is SGHKS and CDR2 YYEKEE (reference sequence). V was trimmed by 4 bases and J by 1 base, leaving 8 bases between them. The chain's CDR3 is CASSPRANTEAFF. The DNA of the CDR3 is TGTGCCAGCAGCCCCCGAGCGAACACTGAAGCTTTCTTT.

This clone has a handful of counts. The chain uses TRBV2 and TRBJ1-6, with D maybe TRBD1 (6 bases). V was cut by 7 bases and J by 9 bases, with 16 bases left in between. The germline V gene encodes CDR1 SNHLY and CDR2 FYNNEI. The CDR3 runs to 14 residues. DNA of the CDR3: TGTGCCAGCACGCTACAGGGATCGGGTTCACCCCTCCACTTT. This codes for CASTLQGSGSPLHF.

A remark on this clone: The same CDR3 also results from other DNA sequences found in this sample. J is TRBJ1-2 and V is TRBV5-4, with D maybe TRBD1 (6 bases). Per germline, CDR1 SGHNT and CDR2 YYREEE (reference sequence). Trimming took off 4 bases at V and 2 bases at J, with 9 bases between the two ends. This CDR3 comprises 13 residues. This CDR3 reads CASSAGQNYGYTF. The CDR3 bases are TGTGCCAGCAGCGCCGGACAGAACTATGGCTACACCTTC.

This clone was observed a handful of times. The CDR3 coding sequence is TGTGCCAGCAGCTCGGGACTAGCGGAGTACAATGAGCAGTTCTTC. Its protein product is CASSSGLAEYNEQFF. The V call is TRBV9, the J call TRBJ2-1, with 11 bases matching TRBD2. V shed 4 bases and J 4 bases; nucleotides not matched to a gene: 4. CDR3 length: 15 residues. The germline V gene encodes CDR1 SGDLS and CDR2 YYNGEE.

The chain is built from TRBV11-2 and TRBJ1-5; D remains unclear. In germline, CDR1 is SGHAT, CDR2 FQNNGV. V lost 4 bases and J 4 bases, leaving 8 bases between the germline ends. The CDR3 extends over 13 amino acids. The CDR3 sequence is CASSWSGNQPQHF. For the CDR3, the DNA is TGTGCCAGCAGCTGGTCGGGGAATCAGCCCCAGCATTTT.

CDR3 DNA: TGTGCCAGCAGCTCGGGGTTGAACACTGAAGCTTTCTTT. It yields the protein CASSSGLNTEAFF. This rearrangement joins TRBV28 to TRBJ1-1; D gene ambiguous. Germline CDR1 MDHEN, CDR2 SYDVKM. V lost 6 bases to trimming and J lost 0 bases, with 8 bases between them. The CDR3 sequence is 13 residues long.

This chain links TRBV27 with TRBJ2-6; maybe TRBD1 (6 bases). There are 16 residues in the CDR3. Trimming left V 5 bases short and J 1 base short, with 12 bases between. Germline V gene data show CDR1 as MNHEY and CDR2 as SMNVEV (reference sequence). The CDR3, as DNA: TGTGCCAGCAGTGATGTACAGGGTTCTGGGGCCAACGTCCTGACTTTC. The encoded protein is CASSDVQGSGANVLTF.

The chain links TRBV2 to TRBJ2-3, with 7 nucleotides matching TRBD2. The CDR3 is 15 amino acids. From germline, CDR1 is SNHLY and CDR2 FYNNEI. The V segment lost 3 bases and the J segment 3 bases; nucleotides outside the gene matches: 6. CDR3 bases: TGTGCCAGCAGTGAGGGGGAGGGGCGAACAGATACGCAGTATTTT. Translation: CASSEGEGRTDTQYF.